The following is a T cell receptor beta chain sequence with its context. This clonotype has a count of ten or more. The specificity of this receptor is unknown. Nothing much larger sits one base from this clone, and base qualities are not available. Reading the germline V gene (reference sequence) gives CDR1 SGHKS and CDR2 YYEKEE. The CDR3 runs 16 residues from the cysteine to the phenylalanine. Left in the record is the CDR3 DNA by itself, 48 bases read in frame from the first base. For this chain, trimming is 5 bases at the V end and 3 bases at the J end, and the number of junction bases without a gene match is 9. The sample is drawn from a study of identical twins (dated by TCRdb to about 2016). Describing the broader study: To test whether fetal clonotypes persist, this study deep-sequenced TCR alpha and beta repertoires from monozygotic twins, from unrelated adults of various ages, and from cord blood. To rule out contamination, the twin experiments were replicated at different times with different library preparation protocols. What the authors observed across the whole study: The excess sharing between twins in beta out-of-frame sequences was weaker because fewer shared sequences reduced the signal-to-noise ratio. Conclusions relied on cross-sectional statistical analysis, since the same donors could not be followed over many years. Invariant T cells such as MAIT and iNKT could partly confound zero-insertion analyses, though diverse VJ usage argued against this for most clonotypes. Abundant cord blood beta clonotypes carried fewer insertions; young adult naive repertoires showed a weaker similar trend, while memory repertoires showed none. Out-of-frame TCR alpha sharing in monozygotic twins was systematically underestimated by recombination models, whereas sharing between unrelated individuals was in agreement with the recombination models. Compared with coincidental sharing between unrelated individuals, out-of-frame TCR alpha sequences shared between twins had an excess of sequences with low generation probability.

Only healthy Caucasian donors were included. The study also sequenced three unrelated non-twin adults: a male aged 18 to 30, a male aged 50 to 59 and a female aged 50 to 59. Miltenyi CD45RO+ enrichment and human naive T-cell isolation kits were used to isolate memory (CD45RO+) and naive T cells from PBMC. The library was prepared using 5' RACE. This sample was sequenced with an Illumina HiSeq 2000. Template switching introduced a universal primer binding site; the final cDNA contained a unique molecular identifier, enabling accurate counting of TCR cDNA molecules. First-strand cDNA for TCR alpha and beta chains was synthesized from specific primers in the conserved constant-segment region. To control for contamination, every cDNA library carried two barcodes: a SMART-Mk sample barcode plus Illumina barcodes. TruSeq adapter sequences and Illumina sample barcodes were added in two successive PCR steps. TCR alpha and beta cDNA libraries were sequenced on the Illumina HiSeq platform with custom primers. On the authors' methods: Raw reads were processed with MiGEC to extract unique molecular identifiers, and MiXCR was used to determine CDR3 positions. For each individual, recombination models were inferred using an EM algorithm with the repgenHMM and IGoR tools. The analysis of shared clonotypes was done with the tcR package in R, with sharing normalized by the product of cloneset sizes. To study raw recombination free of thymic and clonal selection effects, out-of-frame nonproductive sequences were analyzed. TCRdb reworked the public reads: Q25 trimming with fastp, MiXCR clone assembly, productive beta chains retained. Every CDR3 protein is listed once, alongside the most common genes and DNA of its rows. TCRdb's processing, not the authors' own work, is the source of the V and J calls. Present in this sample are around 670,000 distinct CDR3 sequences, approximately 6.1% of which were seen just once. The top ten constitute 1.5% to 2% of the sample.

The receptor comes from a man aged 18 to 29 in good health. The chain uses TRBV5-5 and TRBJ2-2; TRBD1 fits 8 bases in the junction. Sequencing was done on a sample of naive T cells sorted from blood. In light of the paper, this sample's cell subset or site label describes: cells isolated with a human naive T-cell isolation kit. The CDR3 in this case is CASRPPGGADTGELFF. In nucleotide form, the sequence is TGTGCCAGCAGACCTCCAGGGGGCGCGGACACCGGGGAGCTGTTTTTT.